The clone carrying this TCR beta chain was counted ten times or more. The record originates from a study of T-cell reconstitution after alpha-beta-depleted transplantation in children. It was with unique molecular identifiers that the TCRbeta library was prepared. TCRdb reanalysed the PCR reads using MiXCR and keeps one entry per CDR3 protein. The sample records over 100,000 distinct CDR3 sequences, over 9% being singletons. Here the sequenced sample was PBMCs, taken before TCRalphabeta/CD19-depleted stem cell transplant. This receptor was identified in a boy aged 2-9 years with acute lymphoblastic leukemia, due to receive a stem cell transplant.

The CDR3 here is CASSLGAGGPADTQYF. The DNA for the CDR3 is TGTGCCAGCAGTTTAGGTGCGGGAGGGCCTGCAGATACGCAGTATTTT. The V gene is TRBV12-3 or TRBV12-4, the J gene TRBJ2-3, with 9 positions matching TRBD2. CDR3 size: 16 residues. J gave up 4 bases and V 1 base, and 6 bases lay outside the gene matches.